A single sample is the source of the 5 T cell receptor beta chains below, sequenced in a study of T cell repertoires in cytomegalovirus infection. Each CDR3 protein is one row after TCRdb ran MiXCR on the reads. This table has about 900,000 distinct CDR3 sequences, 30% to 40% appearing once. Antigens for these TCRs are unknown. The material sequenced was cultured CD8+ T cells from PBMCs, taken from culture after CMV antigen stimulation. The receptors originated from a human donor in good health (CMV status not recorded). Some clones in this sample may be carry-over from other donors' samples.

In this sample, this clonotype turned up a few times. The chain links TRBV27 to TRBJ2-5; 12 nucleotides match TRBD2. This CDR3 comprises 15 residues. V lost 4 bases to trimming and J lost 4 bases; unmatched junction nucleotides: 4. Germline CDR1 MNHEY, CDR2 SMNVEV (reference sequence). The CDR3 nucleotides read TGTGCCAGCAGTTCTTGGACTAGCGGGGTAGAGACCCAGTACTTC. Translation: CASSSWTSGVETQYF.

Turning to this clonotype: Just one base apart from a much larger clone, this may be a read error. The V call is TRBV2, the J call TRBJ2-1, with D possibly called TRBD1 or TRBD2 (5 bases each). Germline V gene sequence: CDR1 SNHLY, CDR2 FYNNEI. There are 11 residues in the CDR3. V dropped 7 bases and J dropped 7 bases, with 8 bases sitting between them. CDR3 loop: CASMWGNEQFF. The DNA for the CDR3 is TGTGCCAGCATGTGGGGGAATGAGCAGTTCTTC.

The chain recombines TRBV27 with TRBJ2-3; D is tentatively TRBD1 or TRBD2 (6 bases each). Germline V gene data show CDR1 as MNHEY and CDR2 as SMNVEV (reference sequence). With 10 bases removed from V and 1 base from J, the gap between germline ends came to 15 bases. This CDR3 comprises 14 residues. The CDR3 sequence: CATSRDTGTDTQYF. CDR3 coding DNA: TGTGCCACTTCGCGGGACACCGGCACAGATACGCAGTATTTT.

This clonotype was found a few times. V usage is TRBV7-9 and J usage is TRBJ1-3, with a tentative D call TRBD1 (6 bases). Trimming pared 6 bases from V and 2 bases from J, leaving 14 bases between. The CDR3 is 15 amino acids. Per the germline V gene, CDR1 is SEHNR and CDR2 is FQNEAQ (reference sequence). The CDR3 protein is CASRPRGGAGNTIYF. DNA of the CDR3: TGTGCCAGCAGGCCCCGAGGGGGGGCTGGAAACACCATATATTTT. The full variable domain, with the rest looked up from reference TRBV7-9 and TRBJ1-3, is DTGVSQNPRHKITKRGQNVTFRCDPISEHNRLYWYRQTLGQGPEFLTYFQNEAQLEKSRLLSDRFSAERPKGSFSTLEIQRTEQGDSAMYLCASRPRGGAGNTIYFGEGSWLTVV.

In this sample, this clonotype turned up a few times. The chain combines TRBV5-4 with TRBJ2-7; D is possibly TRBD1 (5 bases). The CDR3 covers 14 residues. CDR1 and CDR2 (germline): SGHNT, YYREEE (reference sequence). Between the trimmed V and J ends, which lost 0 bases and 2 bases, there was a span of 9 bases. The CDR3 sequence: CASSLVPGTYEQYV. The CDR3 DNA is TGTGCCAGCAGCTTGGTTCCAGGGACCTACGAGCAGTACGTC.